This T cell receptor beta chain came from a study of blood T cell repertoires in COVID-19. Whole-study context: Collection of acute and convalescent COVID-19 samples took place in the United States, Italy and Spain. T cells, B-cell-depleted T cells, or PBMCs supplied cDNA or gDNA.

Original analysis: Reference gene primer amplification yielded estimated nucleated cell counts. Using immunoSEQ multiplex PCR, the repertoire was profiled, and TCRdb retains in-frame clones only, with some absent. V and J calls and clone size are those listed in that table; D and trimming were worked out from the DNA. The sample lists about 220,000 clones, under 90% occurring once. Enrollees, roughly 18 to 90 years old, lived in 24 US areas. This CDR3 has 19 amino acids. The germline gives CDR1 SGHAT, CDR2 FQNNGV. V shed 0 bases, J shed 6 bases, and the junction held 16 bases outside the gene matches.

Sequenced sample: PBMCs or T cells enriched from blood (not recorded which). This TCR was recovered from a woman aged 45-60 years who had been exposed to COVID-19. The chain recombines TRBV11-2 with TRBJ2-1; 8 nucleotides align to TRBD1. The CDR3 sequence: CASSLDLSWTGPYPNEQFF. The CDR3 DNA reads as TGTGCCAGCAGCTTAGATTTATCCTGGACAGGGCCTTATCCCAATGAGCAGTTCTTC.